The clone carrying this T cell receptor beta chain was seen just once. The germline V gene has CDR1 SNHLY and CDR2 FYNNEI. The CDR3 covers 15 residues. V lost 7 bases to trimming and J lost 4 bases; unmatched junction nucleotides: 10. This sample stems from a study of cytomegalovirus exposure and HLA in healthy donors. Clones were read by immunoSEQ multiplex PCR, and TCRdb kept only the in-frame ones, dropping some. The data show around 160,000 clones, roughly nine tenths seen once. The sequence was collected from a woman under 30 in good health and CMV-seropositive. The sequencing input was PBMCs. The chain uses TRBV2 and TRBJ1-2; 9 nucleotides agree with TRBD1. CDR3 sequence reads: CASNLQGASVYGYTF. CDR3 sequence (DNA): TGTGCCAGCAACCTACAGGGGGCCTCCGTCTATGGCTACACCTTC.